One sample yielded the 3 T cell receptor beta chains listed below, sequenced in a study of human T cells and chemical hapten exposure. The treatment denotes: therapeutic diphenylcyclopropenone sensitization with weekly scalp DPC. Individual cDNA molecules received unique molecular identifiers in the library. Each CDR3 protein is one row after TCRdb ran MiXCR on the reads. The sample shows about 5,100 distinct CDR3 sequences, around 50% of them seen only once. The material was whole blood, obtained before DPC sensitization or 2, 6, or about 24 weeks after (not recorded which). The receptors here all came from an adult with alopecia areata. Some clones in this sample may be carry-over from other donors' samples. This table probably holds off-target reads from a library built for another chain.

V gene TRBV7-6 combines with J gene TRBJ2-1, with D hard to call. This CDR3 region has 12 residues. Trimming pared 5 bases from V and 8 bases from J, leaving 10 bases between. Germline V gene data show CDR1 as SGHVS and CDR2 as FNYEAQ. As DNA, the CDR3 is TGTGCCAGCAGCACCGGATTCCATGAGCAGTTCTTC. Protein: CASSTGFHEQFF.

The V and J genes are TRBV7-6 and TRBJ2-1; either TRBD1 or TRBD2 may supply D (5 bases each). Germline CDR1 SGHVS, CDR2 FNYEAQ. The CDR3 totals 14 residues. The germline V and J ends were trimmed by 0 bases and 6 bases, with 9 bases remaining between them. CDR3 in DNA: TGTGCCAGCAGCTTAGCGGGGACGGCCAATGAGCAGTTCTTC. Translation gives CASSLAGTANEQFF.

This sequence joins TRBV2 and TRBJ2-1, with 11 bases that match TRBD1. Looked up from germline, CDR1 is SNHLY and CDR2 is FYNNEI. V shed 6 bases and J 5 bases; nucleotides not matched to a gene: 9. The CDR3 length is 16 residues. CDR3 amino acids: CASRDPGQGDHNEQFF. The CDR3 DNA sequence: TGTGCCAGCAGGGATCCGGGACAGGGGGATCACAATGAGCAGTTCTTC.